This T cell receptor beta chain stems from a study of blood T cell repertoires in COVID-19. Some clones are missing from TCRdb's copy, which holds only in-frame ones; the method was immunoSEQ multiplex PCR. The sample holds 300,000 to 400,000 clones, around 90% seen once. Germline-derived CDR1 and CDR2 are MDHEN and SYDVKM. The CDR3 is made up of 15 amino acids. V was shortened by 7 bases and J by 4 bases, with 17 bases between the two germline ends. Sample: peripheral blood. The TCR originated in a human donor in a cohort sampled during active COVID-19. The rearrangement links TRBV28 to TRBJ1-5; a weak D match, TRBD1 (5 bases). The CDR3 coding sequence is TGTGCCAGCACCCACGGGGGGGGTGCGAATCAGCCCCAGCATTTT. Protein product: CASTHGGGANQPQHF.